The next 9 T cell receptor beta chains were all read from a single sample in a study of identical twins. One entry per CDR3 protein results from TCRdb running MiXCR on the 5' RACE reads. The sample holds 200,000 to 250,000 distinct CDR3 sequences; 5.5% to 7.5% are singletons and the top ten take approximately 15%. The data also belong to a second study, concerning T cells expressing NK-cell markers.

The specimen sequenced was CD8+ T cells sorted from blood. The receptors shown here come from a woman under 30 in good health.

The chain couples TRBV9 to TRBJ1-3, with a possible D match to TRBD1 (5 bases). The CDR3 totals 16 residues. V was cut by 3 bases and J by 0 bases, with 13 bases left in between. CDR1 and CDR2 (germline): SGDLS, YYNGEE. The chain's CDR3 is CASSGSSTDSGNTIYF. CDR3 bases: TGTGCCAGCAGCGGTTCGTCGACAGACTCTGGAAACACCATATATTTT.

In this sample, this clonotype turned up a few times. The CDR3 region has the DNA TGTGCCAGCAGCTACCGCGGGGACAGGTTCTACGAGCAGTACTTC. Translated, it gives CASSYRGDRFYEQYF. The chain links TRBV7-2 to TRBJ2-7, with 8 bases matching TRBD1. Germline CDR1 and CDR2: SGHTA and FQGNSA. The CDR3 covers 15 residues. Losses at the gene ends were 4 bases for V and 3 bases for J; bases not matched to a gene: 8.

The sample holds many counts of this clonotype. The CDR3 DNA sequence: TGTGCCAGCAGGGAGGGGCTAATGTATACGCAGTATTTT. It encodes CASREGLMYTQYF. This rearrangement joins TRBV6-1 to TRBJ2-3, with D maybe TRBD2 (6 bases). Trimming took 6 bases from V and 7 from J, leaving 14 bases between them. The length of the CDR3 is 13 residues. CDR1 MNHNS and CDR2 SASEGT come from the germline V gene.

This clonotype was picked up many times. The J gene is TRBJ2-3, the V gene TRBV5-6; no clear D gene. Per the germline V gene, CDR1 is SGHDT and CDR2 is YYEEEE. The CDR3 extends over 15 amino acids. V lost 5 bases and J 0 bases, leaving 13 bases between the germline ends. CDR3 protein: CASRPPPPSTDTQYF. Here the CDR3 DNA reads TGTGCCAGCAGACCTCCTCCTCCTAGCACAGATACGCAGTATTTT.

V and J are TRBV4-2 and TRBJ2-1; TRBD2 aligns across 12 bases. Germline CDR1 LGHNA, CDR2 YNFKEQ. J was trimmed by 12 bases and V by 6 bases; bases with no gene match: 15. CDR3 size: 16 residues. CDR3: CASSLYASGGAGRQFF. The CDR3 region has the DNA TGTGCCAGCAGTCTCTATGCTAGCGGGGGGGCCGGACGGCAGTTCTTC.

The chain is built from TRBV19 and TRBJ2-2, with 7 positions matching TRBD1. The germline CDR1 and CDR2 sequences are LNHDA and SQIVND (reference sequence). V lost 1 base and J lost 3; bases outside the gene matches: 8. The CDR3 has 17 amino acids. The CDR3, as DNA: TGTGCCAGTAGTATAGGTACAGGGGCGATAGACACCGGGGAGCTGTTTTTT. This codes for CASSIGTGAIDTGELFF. The variable domain in full, with the rest retrieved from reference TRBV19 and TRBJ2-2, is DGGITQSPKYLFRKEGQNVTLSCEQNLNHDAMYWYRQDPGQGLRLIYYSQIVNDFQKGDIAEGYSVSREKKESFPLTVTSAQKNPTAFYLCASSIGTGAIDTGELFFGEGSRLTVL.

This clonotype has a count of ten or more. The rearrangement uses TRBV15 and TRBJ2-7, with a tentative D call TRBD1 (6 bases). Trimming took off 4 bases at V and 1 base at J, with 11 bases between the two ends. Germline V gene sequence: CDR1 LNHNV, CDR2 YYDKDF (reference sequence). This CDR3 has 14 amino acids. CDR3 in amino acids: CATSNPTGSYEQYF. The CDR3 DNA sequence: TGTGCCACCAGCAACCCGACAGGTTCCTACGAGCAGTACTTC.

In the case of this clonotype: The junction departs from the called germline gene at one end, perhaps through a read error. The V call is TRBV7-9, the J call TRBJ2-3; D gene unclear. Germline loops: CDR1 SEHNR, CDR2 FQNEAQ (reference sequence). This CDR3 has 13 amino acids. The CDR3 DNA follows: TGCGCCAGCAGCCTACCGAGAGGAGATACGCAGTATTTT. This encodes CASSLPRGDTQYF.

Many counts were recorded for this clonotype. The chain couples TRBV20-1 to TRBJ2-1, with 7 bases fitting TRBD2. The V and J ends lost 6 bases and 5 bases, in that order; junction bases with no gene match: 4. The CDR3 is made up of 12 amino acids. Germline V CDR1 and CDR2: DFQATT, SNEGSKA (reference sequence). The DNA for the CDR3 is TGCAGTGCCCCGCGGGGGAACAATGAGCAGTTCTTC. Amino acid sequence: CSAPRGNNEQFF.